The clone carrying this TCR beta chain has a handful of counts. TCRdb fed the 5' RACE reads into MiXCR, producing one record per CDR3 protein. The repertoire includes roughly 370,000 distinct CDR3 sequences, about 16% of them detected once, and roughly 21% sits in the top ten. This sample was included in a study of T-cell memory formation after mild COVID-19. The CDR3 has 16 amino acids. Germline loops: CDR1 SEHNR, CDR2 FQNEAQ (reference sequence). V shed 3 bases and J shed 0 bases, with 13 bases lying between them. Sequencing was performed on PBMCs or a T cell subset sorted from them (not recorded which). This TCR derives from a young man who had mild COVID-19 (a few samples of this study predate the infection). Cell type and time point are not known. The V gene is TRBV7-9, the J gene TRBJ2-3, with D tentatively TRBD2 (5 bases). The CDR3 loop reads CASSFLRVRSTDTQYF. CDR3 DNA: TGTGCCAGCAGCTTTTTGAGGGTCAGAAGCACAGATACGCAGTATTTT.